Below, 2 T cell receptor beta chains from the same sample are listed, as sequenced in a study of T cells after yellow fever vaccination. TCRdb passed the 5' RACE reads through MiXCR, listing each CDR3 protein once. The data contain hundreds of thousands of distinct CDR3 sequences, about 12% of them singletons. The sequencing here drew on PBMCs, taken on the day of the yellow fever booster vaccination. These receptors were obtained from a man aged 25 to 40 who received the YFV17D yellow fever vaccine.

This clonotype has only a few counts. V gene TRBV23-1 combines with J gene TRBJ1-5; TRBD1 matches at 10 bases. TRBV23-1 is marked as an open reading frame, function uncertain. J lost 5 bases, V lost 6 bases, and 4 bases had no gene match. This CDR3 has 14 amino acids. The CDR3 protein is CASRRDRGYQPQHF. The CDR3 DNA reads TGCGCCAGCAGACGGGACAGGGGTTATCAGCCCCAGCATTTT.

The gene calls are TRBV3-1 and TRBJ2-7; D is ambiguous. The CDR3 sequence is 13 residues long. With 1 base removed from V and 6 bases from J, the gap between germline ends came to 10 bases. The germline CDR1 and CDR2 sequences are LGHDT and YNNKEL (reference sequence). In nucleotides, the CDR3 is TGTGCCAGCAGCCAAGTTCAGACGGGCGAGCAGTACTTC. This gives the protein CASSQVQTGEQYF.